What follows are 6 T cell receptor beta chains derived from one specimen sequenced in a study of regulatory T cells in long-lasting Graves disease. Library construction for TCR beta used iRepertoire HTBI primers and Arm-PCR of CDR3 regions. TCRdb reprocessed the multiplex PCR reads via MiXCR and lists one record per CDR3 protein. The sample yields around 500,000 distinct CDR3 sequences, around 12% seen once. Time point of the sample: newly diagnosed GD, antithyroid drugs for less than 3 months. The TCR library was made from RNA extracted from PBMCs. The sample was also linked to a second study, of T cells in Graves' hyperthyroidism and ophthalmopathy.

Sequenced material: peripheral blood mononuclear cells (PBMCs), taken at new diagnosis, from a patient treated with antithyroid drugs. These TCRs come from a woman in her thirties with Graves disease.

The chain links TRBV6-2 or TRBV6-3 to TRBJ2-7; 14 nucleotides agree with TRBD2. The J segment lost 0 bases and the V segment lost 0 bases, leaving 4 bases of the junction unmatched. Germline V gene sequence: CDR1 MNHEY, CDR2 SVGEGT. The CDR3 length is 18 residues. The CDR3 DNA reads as TGTGCCAGCAGTTACTCGACTAGCGGGAGGGGCCCCTCCTACGAGCAGTACTTC. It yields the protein CASSYSTSGRGPSYEQYF.

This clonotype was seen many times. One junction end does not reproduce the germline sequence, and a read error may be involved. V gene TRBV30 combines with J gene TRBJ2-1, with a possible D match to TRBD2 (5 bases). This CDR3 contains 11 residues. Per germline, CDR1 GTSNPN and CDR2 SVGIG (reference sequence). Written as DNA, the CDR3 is TGTGCCGGGAGAGCCCCCAATGAGCAGTTCTTC. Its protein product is CAGRAPNEQFF.

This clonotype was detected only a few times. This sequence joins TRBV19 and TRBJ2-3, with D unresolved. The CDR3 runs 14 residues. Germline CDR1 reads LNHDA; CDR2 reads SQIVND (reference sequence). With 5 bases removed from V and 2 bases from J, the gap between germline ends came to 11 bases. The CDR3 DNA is TGTGCCAGTAGTGGGAACTCTCTCACAGATACGCAGTATTTT. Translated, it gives CASSGNSLTDTQYF.

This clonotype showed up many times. The CDR3 sequence: CAWSVGLVADEQFF. The CDR3 DNA sequence: TGTGCCTGGAGTGTGGGACTAGTCGCCGATGAGCAGTTCTTC. V gene TRBV30 combines with J gene TRBJ2-1, with 8 bases identical to TRBD2. The CDR3 totals 14 residues. Germline CDR1 and CDR2: GTSNPN and SVGIG (reference sequence). The trim removed 0 bases at V and 8 bases at J, leaving 6 bases unmatched.

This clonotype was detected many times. The CDR3 loop reads CASSLAWGRTYEQYF. In nucleotides, the CDR3 is TGTGCCAGCAGCTTAGCCTGGGGGCGGACCTACGAGCAGTACTTC. The genes are TRBV11-2 and TRBJ2-7; D may be TRBD1 (6 bases). CDR1 and CDR2 from the germline V gene are SGHAT and FQNNGV. Trimming took off 1 base at V and 2 bases at J, with 12 bases between the two ends. The CDR3 runs 15 residues. Drawing the rest from reference TRBV11-2 and TRBJ2-7, the complete variable domain is EAGVAQSPRYKIIEKRQSVAFWCNPISGHATLYWYQQILGQGPKLLIQFQNNGVVDDSQLPKDRFSAERLKGVDSTLKIQPAKLEDSAVYLCASSLAWGRTYEQYFGPGTRLTVT.

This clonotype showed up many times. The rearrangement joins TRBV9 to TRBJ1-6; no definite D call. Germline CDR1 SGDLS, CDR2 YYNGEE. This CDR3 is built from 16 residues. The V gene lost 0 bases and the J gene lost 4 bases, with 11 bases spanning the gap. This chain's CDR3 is CASSVGSPEYNSPLHF. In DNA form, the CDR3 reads TGTGCCAGCAGCGTAGGTTCTCCCGAGTATAATTCACCCCTCCACTTT.